The T cell receptor (beta chain) described here comes from a study of cytomegalovirus exposure and HLA in healthy donors (dated by TCRdb to the late 2010s). About the study as a whole: In an earlier analysis of several hundred of the donors, approximately 260 Gb of sequence data and 120 million or so unique TCR beta sequences from 150 million to 200 million T cells were reported. Roughly 320 gigabases of sequencing data and approximately 92 million unique TCR sequences made up an early release that covered several hundred HLA-typed donors. All discovery cohort repertoires had been generated on a single sequencing platform. To predict cytomegalovirus infection status, the study brought together high-throughput TCR immunosequencing, statistical association of individual TCRs with disease status, and machine learning. The study profiled the T cell repertoires of more than 500 subjects by immunosequencing and related them to cytomegalovirus serostatus. The study was designed to test whether signatures of past pathogen exposure could be identified by cataloging public T cell receptors. In addition to the first cohort of roughly 670 subjects, a separate validation cohort of approximately 130 different subjects was used. Donor age, sex, ethnicity and CMV serostatus were compiled together with the repertoire data. In an earlier analysis of roughly 600 of the donors, high-throughput TCR beta sequencing was used to judge whether each TCR beta V gene segment behaved as functional or pseudogenic. Genome-wide SNP genotypes for about three fifths of the roughly 670 donors were used in a later genetic analysis, which treated that subset as a discovery cohort. Because of strong linkage in the cohort, roughly five DR-DQ haplotypes were treated as single units for association and clustering. Rather than using new phenotypic data, the later analysis identified candidate immune exposures from TCR beta sequences and from how often those sequences occurred across donors. Class I and class II HLA loci were covered by the typing at four-digit resolution. Among the approximately 430 genotyped donors, more than 70% belonged to the genetic ancestry cluster associated with self-reported Caucasian donors. Among about 400 genotyped donors of the cohort, an average of around 240,000 unique TCR beta nucleotide sequences was sequenced per donor, of which about 20% were non-productive. A later analysis re-examined previously published TCR beta repertoires from 500 to 700 donors and added high-resolution HLA genotyping to investigate patterns of TCR occurrence. The number of donors typed differed by locus, with 629-630 for A, B, C, DRB1 and DQB1, about 500 for DQA1, approximately 570 for DPA1, and about 450 for DPB1.

To prepare the library, the immunoSEQ multiplex PCR assay was applied. For the multiplex PCR, a mixture combining 60 forward primers for TCR Vbeta segments and 13 reverse primers for TCR Jbeta segments was used. Amplification of the CDR3 region of rearranged TCR beta genes was performed with a multiplex PCR assay on genomic DNA. Amplified TCR beta libraries were sequenced as 87-base-pair reads on the Illumina HiSeq System. The paper's data handling went like this. A later analysis counted some 74 million unique TCR beta chains across the 550 to 800 repertoires, and around 9.9 million of these chains were shared by at least two donors. To remove PCR and sequencing errors, raw reads were error-corrected and collapsed into unique sequences using a nearest-neighbor algorithm that merged closely related sequences. Alignment of CDR3 sequences to IMGT reference sequences was used to assign V, D and J gene segments. Each retained sequence needed at least a six-nucleotide match to both a V gene segment and a J gene segment. A rearrangement counted as productive if the CDR3 had no stop codons and remained in frame with V and J, and every other rearrangement counted as non-productive. CDR3 was defined according to IMGT convention as the region running from the second conserved V-encoded cysteine to the conserved J-encoded phenylalanine. The earlier analysis of 587 of the donors excluded sequences that lacked an unambiguous match to a single V gene segment. In an earlier analysis of several hundred of the donors, V segments were called functional above 56.7% productive rearrangements and were called segregating when the between-donor standard deviation exceeded 5%. A statistical classification framework was built to diagnose cytomegalovirus status from the catalog of TCR beta chain sequences. V and J gene assignment, in a later analysis, came from comparing TCR nucleotide sequences with IMGT/GENE-DB human TR gene sequences. A later analysis assigned CDR3 sequences and most-parsimonious VDJ recombination scenarios with the TCRdist pipeline. In a later analysis, each TCR beta chain was defined by its CDR3 amino acid sequence together with its V-gene family, and reads lacking a unique V-gene family were excluded. To address suspected cross-contamination and a sequencing artifact, a later analysis removed around 600 highly shared, low-generation-probability nucleotide sequences. In a later analysis, a clonal expansion index for each public chain was calculated from normalized within-repertoire ranks of inferred template counts. In a later analysis, generation probabilities were computed using a VDJ recombination model fitted to out-of-frame rearrangements, and the results were checked against IGoR. In a later analysis, hypergeometric tests were used to score TCR-TCR, TCR-HLA and TCR-CMV co-occurrence, with a repertoire-size bias correction applied to TCR pairs. A later analysis estimated false discovery rates by permuting HLA or CMV assignments 20 times. In a later analysis, co-occurring TCRs were grouped using DBSCAN, with TCRdist sequence similarity added in when clustering inside HLA-allele-positive subsets. Repertoires with fewer than 30,000 or more than 120,000 public chains were left out of co-occurrence clustering, as were several repertoires with anomalous nucleotide sharing. The table was pulled from immuneACCESS by TCRdb, which kept in-frame rearrangements only. Such tables lose some clones; where checked, under half of the loss comes from unresolved V genes, and the rest has no known cause. Clone size and V and J calls were adopted from that table, with D and trimming inferred from the DNA. This sample holds about 160,000 clones; around 80% were observed only once. The biggest ten clones account for less than 1.2% of the sample.

In total, about 650 healthy bone marrow donors made up the cohort. All cohort members were sampled while nominally healthy, although unrecorded immune exposures were likely present. The donor tested CMV seronegative and was one of the 352 seronegative cohort members. A peripheral blood sample was collected from each donor, and TCR beta sequencing was performed on peripheral blood mononuclear cells. The Qiagen DNeasy Blood Extraction Kit was used to extract genomic DNA from the blood cell samples. The CDR3 measures 12 amino acids from cysteine to phenylalanine. Only the CDR3 DNA stays, 36 bases, in frame from base 1. Trimming leaves V shorter by 8 bases and J shorter by 8 bases, with the junction holding 8 bases beyond the gene matches. The germline V gene specifies MNHEY as CDR1 and SVGAGI as CDR2. Study-level results and caveats: The study listed approximately 150 TCR beta chains as associated with cytomegalovirus. The earlier analysis of approximately 590 of the donors excluded some 15 rarely observed V segments, including chromosome 9 orphons, because counts were too low. In a later genetic analysis, a missense DCLRE1C variant was associated with V-gene and J-gene trimming of TCR beta chains, and the association was replicated in an independent cohort. Linkage disequilibrium might explain the correlated functional status among segregating V segments, but an unknown experimental factor could not be excluded. A later genetic analysis reported fewer N-insertions in productive TCRs among donors in an Asian-associated ancestry cluster than the approximately 700-donor mean. CMV serostatus was the only immune exposure information available for the cohort. While some public TCRs were present in many individuals, most TCR sequences turned up only very rarely across donors. It was suggested by the authors that the approach could potentially be generalized to other disease states and immunological phenotypes. HLA typing was unavailable for some donors at each locus, so association tests used only the typed subset. Several of the top co-occurrence clusters appeared to be linked to parvovirus B19, influenza, CMV and Epstein-Barr virus, according to a later analysis. A further reported finding was that TCR beta sequences accurately predicted the HLA-A and HLA-B alleles for most subjects in the first cohort. According to a later analysis, TCR association rates differed among HLA loci, with DRB1 alleles showing the most associated TCRs and HLA-C alleles showing the fewest. Cytomegalovirus status was reported to be diagnosed by the classifier with high specificity and sensitivity in both the original and validation cohorts. The sequencing pipeline was judged likely to have produced a cluster of highly shared sequence variants as a technical artifact. The cohort was sequenced for TCR beta chains only, and without alpha or paired-chain data the features that could be detected were limited. Presence/absence analyses assumed roughly uniform sequencing depth across donors, an assumption that may not hold. In a later analysis, most CMV-associated TCR beta chains were found to appear HLA-restricted, with HLA associations seemingly driven largely by CMV exposure. In an earlier analysis of some 550 of the donors, most TCR beta V segments were observed in productive rearrangements about 90% or about 30% of the time, broadly matching IMGT annotations. Strong co-occurrence of HLA alleles, especially DR and DQ, made assigning TCR associations to individual alleles difficult. Some IMGT-functional V segments, including TRBV6-2 and TRBV6-3, could not be told apart with the 87-base-pair reads, so those segments were excluded. A later analysis associated some 17,000 TCR beta sequences with specific HLA alleles at a false discovery rate of 0.05. In vitro tests confirmed that three of the cytomegalovirus-associated TCR beta chains recognize cytomegalovirus antigens. A later analysis found that HLA-associated TCR beta chains were more clonally expanded and had lower generation probabilities than equally common non-associated chains.

Points on this clone: Its antigen is currently not known. Qualities for individual bases were not recorded, and no much larger clone is one base off.

Source material: PBMCs. The sequence was collected from a woman in her forties in good health and CMV-seronegative. The V gene is TRBV6-5 and the J gene is TRBJ1-2; a stretch of 7 junction bases matches TRBD1. In nucleotides, the sequence is TGTGCCAGCCGGGACAGCTCTATCGGCTACACCTTC. It encodes CASRDSSIGYTF.